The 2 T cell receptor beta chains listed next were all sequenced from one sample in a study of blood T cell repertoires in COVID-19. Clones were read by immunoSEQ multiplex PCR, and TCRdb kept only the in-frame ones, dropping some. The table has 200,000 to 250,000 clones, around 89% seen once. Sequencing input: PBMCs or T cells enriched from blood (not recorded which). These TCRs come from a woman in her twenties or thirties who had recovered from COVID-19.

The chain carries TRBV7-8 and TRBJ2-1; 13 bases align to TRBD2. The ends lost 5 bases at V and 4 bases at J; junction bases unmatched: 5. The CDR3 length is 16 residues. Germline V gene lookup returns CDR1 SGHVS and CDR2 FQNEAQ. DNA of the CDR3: TGTGCCAGCAGCCCCCAGACTAGCGGGGGGTACAATGAGCAGTTCTTC. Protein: CASSPQTSGGYNEQFF.

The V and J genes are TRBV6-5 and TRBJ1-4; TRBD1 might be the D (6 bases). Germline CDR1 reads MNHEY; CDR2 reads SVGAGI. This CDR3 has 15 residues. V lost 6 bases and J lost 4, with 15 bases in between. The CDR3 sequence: CASRKAQGLNEKLFF. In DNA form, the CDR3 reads TGTGCCAGCAGGAAGGCACAGGGCCTTAATGAAAAACTGTTTTTT.